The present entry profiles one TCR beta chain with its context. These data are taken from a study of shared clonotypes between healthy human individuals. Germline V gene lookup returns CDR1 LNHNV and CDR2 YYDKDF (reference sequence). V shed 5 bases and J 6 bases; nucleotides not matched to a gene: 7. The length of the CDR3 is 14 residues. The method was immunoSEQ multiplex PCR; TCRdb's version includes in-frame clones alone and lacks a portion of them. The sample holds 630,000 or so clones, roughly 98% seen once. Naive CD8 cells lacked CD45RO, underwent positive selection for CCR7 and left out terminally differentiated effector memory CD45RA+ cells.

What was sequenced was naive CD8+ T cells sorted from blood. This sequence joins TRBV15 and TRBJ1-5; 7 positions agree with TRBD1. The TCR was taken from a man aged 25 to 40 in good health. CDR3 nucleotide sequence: TGTGCCACCAGCGGGCAGGGGGTCGGTCAGCCCCAGCATTTT. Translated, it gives CATSGQGVGQPQHF. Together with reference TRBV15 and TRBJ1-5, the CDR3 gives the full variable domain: DAMVIQNPRYQVTQFGKPVTLSCSQTLNHNVMYWYQQKSSQAPKLLFHYYDKDFNNEADTPDNFQSRRPNTSFCFLDIRSPGLGDTAMYLCATSGQGVGQPQHFGDGTRLSIL.